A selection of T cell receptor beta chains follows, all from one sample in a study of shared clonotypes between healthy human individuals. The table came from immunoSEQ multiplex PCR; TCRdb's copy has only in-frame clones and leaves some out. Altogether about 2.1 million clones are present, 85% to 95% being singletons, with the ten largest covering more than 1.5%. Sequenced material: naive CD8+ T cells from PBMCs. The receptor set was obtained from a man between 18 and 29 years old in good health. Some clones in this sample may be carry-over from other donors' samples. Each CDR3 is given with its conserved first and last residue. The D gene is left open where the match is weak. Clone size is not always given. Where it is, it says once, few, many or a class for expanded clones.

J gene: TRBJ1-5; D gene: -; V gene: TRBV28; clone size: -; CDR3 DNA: TGTGCCAGCAGTCCGGATAATAGCAATCAGCCCCAGCATTTT; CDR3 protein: CASSPDNSNQPQHF
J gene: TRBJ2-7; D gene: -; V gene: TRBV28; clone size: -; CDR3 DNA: TGTGCCAGCAGTGTCCTTACCCCGGGGTACGAGCAGTACTTC; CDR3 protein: CASSVLTPGYEQYF
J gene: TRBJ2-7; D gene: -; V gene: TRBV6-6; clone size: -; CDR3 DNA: TGTGCCAGCAGTGTTACGGGACACCCCTACGAGCAGTACTTC; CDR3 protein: CASSVTGHPYEQYF
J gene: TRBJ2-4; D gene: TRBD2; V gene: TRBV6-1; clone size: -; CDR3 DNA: TGTGCCAGCGGCGGGAGGCGGGGAGAGTACTTC; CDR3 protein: CASGGRRGEYF
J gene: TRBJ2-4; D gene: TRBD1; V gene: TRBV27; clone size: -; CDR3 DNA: TGTGCCAGCAGAACGACAGGGAACCTAGAAAACATTCAGTACTTC; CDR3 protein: CASRTTGNLENIQYF
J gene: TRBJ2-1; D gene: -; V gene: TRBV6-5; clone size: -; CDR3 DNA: TGTGCCAGCAGTTACGCGGAGGGACAGCGGATACAGTTCTTC; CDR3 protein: CASSYAEGQRIQFF
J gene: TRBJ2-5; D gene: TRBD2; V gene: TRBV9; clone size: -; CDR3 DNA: TGTGCCAGCCGCGGGGGTACGGAGACCCAGTACTTC; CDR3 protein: CASRGGTETQYF
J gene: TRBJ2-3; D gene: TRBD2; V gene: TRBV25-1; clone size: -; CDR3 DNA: TGTGCTACAGCGGGGGATACGCAGTATTTT; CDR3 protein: CATAGDTQYF
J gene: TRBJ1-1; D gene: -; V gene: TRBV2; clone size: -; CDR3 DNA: TGTGCCAGCAGGGAGACCCGGCGACAGGATTTTAACACTGAAGCTTTCTTT; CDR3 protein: CASRETRRQDFNTEAFF
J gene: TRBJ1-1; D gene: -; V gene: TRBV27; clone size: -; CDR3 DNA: TGTGCCAGCAGTTTAGGGGGAAACACTGAAGCTTTCTTT; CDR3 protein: CASSLGGNTEAFF
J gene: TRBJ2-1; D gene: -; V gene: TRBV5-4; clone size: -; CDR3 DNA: TGTGCCAGCAGCTTGGGTCGACCGAATGAGCAGTTCTTC; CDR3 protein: CASSLGRPNEQFF
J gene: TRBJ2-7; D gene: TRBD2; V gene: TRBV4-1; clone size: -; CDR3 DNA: TGCGCCAGCAGCCAAGGTCTAGCGGGAGTATACGAGCAGTACTTC; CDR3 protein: CASSQGLAGVYEQYF
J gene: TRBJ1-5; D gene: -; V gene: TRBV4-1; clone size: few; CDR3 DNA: TGCGCCAGCGGGGCTCTAGGACAGCCCCAGCATTTT; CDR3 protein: CASGALGQPQHF
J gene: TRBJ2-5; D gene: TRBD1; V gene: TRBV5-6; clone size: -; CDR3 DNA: TGTGCCAGCAGCTTGGCCGGCTGGACAGGGAAAGAGACCCAGTACTTC; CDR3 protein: CASSLAGWTGKETQYF
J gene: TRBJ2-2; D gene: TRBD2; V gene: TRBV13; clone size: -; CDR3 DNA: TGTGCCAGCAGCTCCCCGGGACTAGCGGCGGCCGGGGAGCTGTTTTTT; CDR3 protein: CASSSPGLAAAGELFF
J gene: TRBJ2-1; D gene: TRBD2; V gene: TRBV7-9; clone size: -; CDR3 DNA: TGTGCCAGCAGCTTAGGAGGGACTAGCATAATCTTC; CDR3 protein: CASSLGGTSIIF
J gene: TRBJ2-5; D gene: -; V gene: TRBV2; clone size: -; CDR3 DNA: TGTGCCAGCAGGGACAGAATACAAGAGACCCAGTACTTC; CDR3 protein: CASRDRIQETQYF
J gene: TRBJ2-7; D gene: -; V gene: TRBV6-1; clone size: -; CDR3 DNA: TGTGCCAGCAGTGGTCAGGCCGAGTACTTC; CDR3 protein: CASSGQAEYF
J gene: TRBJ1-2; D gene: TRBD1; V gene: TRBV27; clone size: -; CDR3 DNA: TGTGCCAGCAGTCCGACAGGGGGCTATGGCTACACCTTC; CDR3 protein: CASSPTGGYGYTF
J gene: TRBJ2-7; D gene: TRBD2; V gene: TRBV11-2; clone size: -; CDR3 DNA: TGTGCCAGCAGCTTAGCAGGACTAGCGGGTCTGTACGAGCAGTACTTC; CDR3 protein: CASSLAGLAGLYEQYF
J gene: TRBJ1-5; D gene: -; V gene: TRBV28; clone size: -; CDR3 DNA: TGTGCCAGCAGAATCTTTTCTTCTCAGCCCCAGCATTTT; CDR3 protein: CASRIFSSQPQHF
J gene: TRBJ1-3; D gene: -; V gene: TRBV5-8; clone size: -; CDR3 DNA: TGTGCCAGCAGCTTCAGGCATGACTCTGGAAACACCATATATTTT; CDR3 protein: CASSFRHDSGNTIYF
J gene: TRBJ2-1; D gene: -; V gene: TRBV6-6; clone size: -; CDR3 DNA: TGTGCCAGCAGTAAGGCCGGATGGCCTGAGCAGTTCTTC; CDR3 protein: CASSKAGWPEQFF
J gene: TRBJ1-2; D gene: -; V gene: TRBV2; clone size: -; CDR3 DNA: TGTGCCAGCACCGAAACGGGGGCTGGAGGGGGACGGGGCTACACCTTC; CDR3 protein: CASTETGAGGGRGYTF
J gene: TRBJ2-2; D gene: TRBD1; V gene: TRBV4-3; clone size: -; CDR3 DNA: TGCGCCAGCAGCCAGGCCAGGGGGCCCGGGCCTGGGGAGCTGTTTTTT; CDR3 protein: CASSQARGPGPGELFF
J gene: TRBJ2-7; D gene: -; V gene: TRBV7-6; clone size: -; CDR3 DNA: TGTGCCAGCAGCCAGGGCACAAGCGGTCAGGAGCAGTACTTC; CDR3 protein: CASSQGTSGQEQYF
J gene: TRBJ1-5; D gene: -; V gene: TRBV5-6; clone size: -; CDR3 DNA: TGTGCCAGCAGCTTGGGCGGGTCCTGGCCCCAGCATTTT; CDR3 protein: CASSLGGSWPQHF
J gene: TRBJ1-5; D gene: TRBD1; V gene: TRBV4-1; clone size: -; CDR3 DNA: TGCGCCAGCAGCCATCCCACAGGGGGCGTTAGGGATCAGCCCCAGCATTTT; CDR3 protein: CASSHPTGGVRDQPQHF
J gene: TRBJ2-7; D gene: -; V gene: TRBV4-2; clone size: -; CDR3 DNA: TGTGCCAGCAGCCTTTCAGTGACTATAGGGCGGAGCTCCTACGAGCAGTACTTC; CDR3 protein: CASSLSVTIGRSSYEQYF
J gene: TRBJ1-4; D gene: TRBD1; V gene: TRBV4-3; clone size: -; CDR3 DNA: TGCGCCAGCAGCCAGGATACGACAGGGGAAAAACTGTTTTTT; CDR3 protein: CASSQDTTGEKLFF
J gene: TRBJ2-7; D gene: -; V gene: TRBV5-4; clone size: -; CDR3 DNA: TGTGCCAGCAGCTTGGCCGTTTCCTACGAGCAGTACTTC; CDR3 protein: CASSLAVSYEQYF
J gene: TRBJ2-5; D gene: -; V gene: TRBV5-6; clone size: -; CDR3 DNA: TGTGCCAGCAGCTTGCTACGAGGGGGAGAGCAGTACTTC; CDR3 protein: CASSLLRGGEQYF
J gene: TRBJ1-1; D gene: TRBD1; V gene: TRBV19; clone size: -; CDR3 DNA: TGTGCCAGTAGTATAGGGACAGGGCACGAGAACACTGAAGCTTTCTTT; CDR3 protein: CASSIGTGHENTEAFF
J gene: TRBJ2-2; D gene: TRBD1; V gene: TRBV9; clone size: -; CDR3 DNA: TGTGCCAGCAGCGACTCAACCGGGACAGGGGCTACGAACACCGGGGAGCTGTTTTTT; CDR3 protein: CASSDSTGTGATNTGELFF
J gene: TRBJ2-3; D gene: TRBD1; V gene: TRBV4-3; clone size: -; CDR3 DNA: TGCGCCAGCAGCCAAGATATCGGCAGGGGGATCACAGATACGCAGTATTTT; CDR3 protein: CASSQDIGRGITDTQYF
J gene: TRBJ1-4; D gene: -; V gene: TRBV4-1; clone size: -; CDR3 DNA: TGCGCCAGCAGCCCAAGCATGGGGAGAGGTGAAAAACTGTTTTTT; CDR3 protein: CASSPSMGRGEKLFF
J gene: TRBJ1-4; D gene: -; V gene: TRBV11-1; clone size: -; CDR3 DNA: TGTGCCAGCAGCTTAGTCCGTCCCCCTAATGAAAAACTGTTTTTT; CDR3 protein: CASSLVRPPNEKLFF
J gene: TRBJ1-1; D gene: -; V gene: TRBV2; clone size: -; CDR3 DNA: TGTGCCAGCATCGGACAAGGGAACACTGAAGCTTTCTTT; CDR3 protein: CASIGQGNTEAFF
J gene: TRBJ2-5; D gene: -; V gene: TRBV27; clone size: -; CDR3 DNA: TGTGCCAGCAGTTCTCCCCAAGAGACCCAGTACTTC; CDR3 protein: CASSSPQETQYF
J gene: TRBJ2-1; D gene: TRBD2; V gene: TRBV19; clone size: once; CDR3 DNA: TGTGCCAGTAGTATCGCGGCGGGAGGGAGTTCCAATGAGCAGTTCTTC; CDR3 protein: CASSIAAGGSSNEQFF
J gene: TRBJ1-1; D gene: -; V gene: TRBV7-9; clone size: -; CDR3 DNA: TGTGCCAGCAGCCAAGGATCGACTGAAGCTTTCTTT; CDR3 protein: CASSQGSTEAFF
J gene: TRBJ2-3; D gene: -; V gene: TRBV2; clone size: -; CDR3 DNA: TGTGCCAGCAGGGAGGGGGGTTGGCCAGATACGCAGTATTTT; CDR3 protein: CASREGGWPDTQYF
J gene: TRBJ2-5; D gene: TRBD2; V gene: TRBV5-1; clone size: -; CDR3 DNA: TGCGCCAGCAGCTTGGGTGTGGCGGGAGCAGAGACCCAGTACTTC; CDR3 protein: CASSLGVAGAETQYF
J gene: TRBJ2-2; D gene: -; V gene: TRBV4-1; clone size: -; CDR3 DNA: TGCGCCAGCAGCCAAGTCACATTGGGCACCGGGGAGCTGTTTTTT; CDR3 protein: CASSQVTLGTGELFF
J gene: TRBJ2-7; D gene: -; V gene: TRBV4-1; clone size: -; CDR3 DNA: TGCGCCAGCAGCCAAGGTCGGACCGCCTACTACGAGCAGTACTTC; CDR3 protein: CASSQGRTAYYEQYF
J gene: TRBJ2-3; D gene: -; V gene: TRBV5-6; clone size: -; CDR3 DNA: TGTGCCAGCAGCTTGGAGGTCCGAGGAGATACGCAGTATTTT; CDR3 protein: CASSLEVRGDTQYF
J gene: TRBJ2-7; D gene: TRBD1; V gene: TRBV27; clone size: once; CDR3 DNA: TGTGCCAGCAGTCAAGGGACAGGGAACTACGAGCAGTACTTC; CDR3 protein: CASSQGTGNYEQYF
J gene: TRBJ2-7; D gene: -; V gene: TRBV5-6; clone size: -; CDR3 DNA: TGTGCCAGCAGCGAGACGGGCGAGCAGTACTTC; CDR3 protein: CASSETGEQYF
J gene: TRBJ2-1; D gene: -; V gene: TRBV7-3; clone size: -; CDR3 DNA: TGTGCCAGCAGCTTAAAGAGTTCCGGCTACAATGAGCAGTTCTTC; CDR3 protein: CASSLKSSGYNEQFF
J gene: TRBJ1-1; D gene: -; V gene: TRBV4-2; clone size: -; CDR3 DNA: TGTGCCAGCAGCCAAGAGGATGCGATGGTGAACACTGAAGCTTTCTTT; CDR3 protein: CASSQEDAMVNTEAFF
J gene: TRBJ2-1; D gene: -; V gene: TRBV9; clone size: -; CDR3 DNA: TGTGCCAGCAGCGTAGTGACGGGAGACTACAATGAGCAGTTCTTC; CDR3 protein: CASSVVTGDYNEQFF
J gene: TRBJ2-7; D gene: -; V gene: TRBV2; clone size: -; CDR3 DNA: TGTGCCAGCAGTGGAAGGGCGCTTACCTACGAGCAGTACTTC; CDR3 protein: CASSGRALTYEQYF
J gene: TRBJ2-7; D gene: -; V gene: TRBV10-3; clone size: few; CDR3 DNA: TGTGCCATCAGTGAGTCGAGAGGCTACGAGCAGTACTTC; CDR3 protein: CAISESRGYEQYF
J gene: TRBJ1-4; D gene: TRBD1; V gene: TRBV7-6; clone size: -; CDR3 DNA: TGTGCCAGCCAGACAGGGATTAATGAAAAACTGTTTTTT; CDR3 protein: CASQTGINEKLFF
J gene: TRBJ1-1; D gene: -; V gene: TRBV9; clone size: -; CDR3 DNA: TGTGCCAGCAGCGGTTTTGGGTCCCCGAACACTGAAGCTTTCTTT; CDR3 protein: CASSGFGSPNTEAFF
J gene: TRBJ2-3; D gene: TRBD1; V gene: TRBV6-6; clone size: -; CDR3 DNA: TGTGCCAGCAGTTCCTGGACAGGGGAAGCGGCAGATACGCAGTATTTT; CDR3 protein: CASSSWTGEAADTQYF
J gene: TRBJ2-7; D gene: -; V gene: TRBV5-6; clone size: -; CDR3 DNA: TGTGCCAGCAGCCATCGAGGCGTTAACTCCTACGAGCAGTACTTC; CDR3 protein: CASSHRGVNSYEQYF
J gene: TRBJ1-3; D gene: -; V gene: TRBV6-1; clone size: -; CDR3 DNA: TGTGCCAGCAGTGAAAGGGTAAGGACGGTCAGCTCTGGAAACACCATATATTTT; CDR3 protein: CASSERVRTVSSGNTIYF
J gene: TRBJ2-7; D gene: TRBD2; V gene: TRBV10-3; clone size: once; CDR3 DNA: TGTGCCATCAGTGAGTCCCTAGCGGGAGACGAGCAGTACTTC; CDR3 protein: CAISESLAGDEQYF
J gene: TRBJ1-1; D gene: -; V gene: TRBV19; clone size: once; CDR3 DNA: TGTGCCAGTAGCCTTACCTGGAGGAACACTGAAGCTTTCTTT; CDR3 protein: CASSLTWRNTEAFF